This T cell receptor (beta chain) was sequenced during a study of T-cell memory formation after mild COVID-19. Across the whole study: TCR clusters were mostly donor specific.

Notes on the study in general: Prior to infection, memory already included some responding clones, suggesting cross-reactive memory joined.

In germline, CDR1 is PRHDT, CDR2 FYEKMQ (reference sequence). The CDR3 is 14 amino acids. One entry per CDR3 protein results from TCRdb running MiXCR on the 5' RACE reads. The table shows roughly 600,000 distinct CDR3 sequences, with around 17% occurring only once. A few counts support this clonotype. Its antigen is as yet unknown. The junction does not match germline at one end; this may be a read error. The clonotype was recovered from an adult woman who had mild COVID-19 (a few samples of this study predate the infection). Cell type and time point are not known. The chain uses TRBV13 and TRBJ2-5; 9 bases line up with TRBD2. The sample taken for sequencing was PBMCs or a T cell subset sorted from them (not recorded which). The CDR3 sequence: CASRLAGVSETQYF. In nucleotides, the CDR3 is TGTGCCAGCAGATTAGCGGGAGTCTCCGAGACCCAGTACTTC. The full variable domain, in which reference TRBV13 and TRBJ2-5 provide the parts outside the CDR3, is AAGVIQSPRHLIKEKRETATLKCYPIPRHDTVYWYQQGPGQDPQFLISFYEKMQSDKGSIPDRFSAQQFSDYHSELNMSSLELGDSALYFCASRLAGVSETQYFGPGTRLLVL.